The 17 T cell receptor beta chains in this list originate from one sample, sequenced in a study of T cells in localized non-small cell lung cancer. Clones were sequenced by immunoSEQ multiplex PCR, and TCRdb holds only the in-frame ones, with some missing. The sample contains around 100,000 clones, roughly 87% of which appear only once. The material was peripheral blood, obtained before any cancer treatment. The receptor set was obtained from a man aged 40 to 70 with stage I squamous cell lung carcinoma.

In its sample, this clone was seen once. The chain links TRBV2 to TRBJ1-5, with 10 nucleotides matching TRBD1. The CDR3 is 14 amino acids. V was clipped by 6 bases and J by 6 bases; unmatched bases: 5. Per germline, CDR1 SNHLY and CDR2 FYNNEI. The CDR3 region has the DNA TGTGCCAGCAGGGACGGACAGGGGGGTCAGCCCCAGCATTTT. Translated, it gives CASRDGQGGQPQHF. Variable domain in full (rest from reference TRBV2 and TRBJ1-5): EPEVTQTPSHQVTQMGQEVILRCVPISNHLYFYWYRQILGQKVEFLVSFYNNEISEKSEIFDDQFSVERPDGSNFTLKIRSTKLEDSAMYFCASRDGQGGQPQHFGDGTRLSIL.

The chain uses TRBV5-1 and TRBJ1-2; weak D call: TRBD1 (6 bases). The V and J ends lost 5 bases and 9 bases respectively, with 17 bases between them. The CDR3 has 13 residues. Germline lookup yields CDR1 SGHRS and CDR2 YFSETQ. CDR3: CASSSTGIPRYTF. The CDR3, as DNA: TGCGCCAGCAGTTCCACAGGGATTCCTCGCTACACCTTC.

J is TRBJ1-1 and V is TRBV29-1; TRBD1 aligns across 9 bases. The CDR3 contains 14 residues. CDR1 SQVTM and CDR2 ANQGSEA come from the germline V gene. The V and J ends lost 6 bases and 1 base, in that order; junction bases with no gene match: 6. The chain's CDR3 is CSVRPGQGNTEAFF. The CDR3 DNA follows: TGCAGCGTCAGGCCGGGACAGGGGAACACTGAAGCTTTCTTT.

The CDR3: CASSATGRGGHSNQPQHF. Written as DNA, the CDR3 is TGTGCCAGCAGTGCTACTGGGCGAGGGGGCCATAGCAATCAGCCCCAGCATTTT. This rearrangement joins TRBV6-1 to TRBJ1-5; 7 bases match TRBD1. The trim removed 4 bases at V and 0 bases at J, leaving 12 bases unmatched. Germline V gene sequence: CDR1 MNHNS, CDR2 SASEGT. This CDR3 is 18 amino acids long.

The chain joins TRBV6-5 to TRBJ1-6, with D possibly being TRBD1 (5 bases). V was trimmed by 5 bases and J by 7 bases, leaving 12 bases between them. The germline V gene has CDR1 MNHEY and CDR2 SVGAGI. The CDR3 extends over 14 amino acids. CDR3 DNA: TGTGCCAGCAGTAGACAGATAAACAATTCACCCCTCCACTTT. Translating gives CASSRQINNSPLHF.

V and J are TRBV6-1 and TRBJ2-4; unclear D gene. The CDR3 spans 15 residues. The V and J ends lost 3 bases and 10 bases respectively, with 19 bases between them. CDR1 is MNHNS and CDR2 is SASEGT in the germline V gene. The CDR3 sequence: CASSEGPLLARIQYF. The CDR3 DNA follows: TGTGCCAGCAGTGAGGGCCCATTGTTAGCTAGAATTCAGTACTTC.

This chain joins TRBV6-5 and TRBJ1-4; 7 bases match TRBD1. There are 12 residues in the CDR3. CDR1 is MNHEY and CDR2 is SVGAGI in the germline V gene. V lost 8 bases to trimming and J lost 8 bases; unmatched junction nucleotides: 5. The CDR3 nucleotides are TGTGCCAGCGGGACAGTTAAGGAAAAACTGTTTTTT. This codes for CASGTVKEKLFF.

The chain joins TRBV11-2 to TRBJ2-6, with TRBD1 matching 9 bases. The CDR3 length is 17 residues. The V gene's germline CDR1 is SGHAT and CDR2 FQNNGV. J was trimmed by 2 bases and V by 4 bases; bases with no gene match: 6. CDR3 sequence (DNA): TGTGCCAGCAGCTCCCACAGGGGGCTTGCTGGGGCCAACGTCCTGACTTTC. Protein: CASSSHRGLAGANVLTF.

This sequence joins TRBV27 and TRBJ1-2, with 9 bases identical to TRBD1. The CDR3 is 15 residues long. The J segment lost 1 base and the V segment lost 5 bases, leaving 5 bases of the junction unmatched. CDR1 and CDR2 (germline): MNHEY, SMNVEV (reference sequence). This CDR3 reads CASSPWTGVNYGYTF. As DNA, the CDR3 is TGTGCCAGCAGTCCTTGGACAGGGGTTAACTATGGCTACACCTTC.

V is TRBV29-1 and J is TRBJ1-1; 7 bases align to TRBD1. The V gene end was trimmed by 4 bases and the J gene end by 2 bases; junction bases not matched to a gene: 4. The CDR3 sequence is 13 residues long. Looked up from germline, CDR1 is SQVTM and CDR2 is ANQGSEA. CDR3 sequence (DNA): TGCAGCGTTGGCAGGGGGAGAAACACTGAAGCTTTCTTT. Its translation: CSVGRGRNTEAFF.

The J gene is TRBJ1-6, the V gene TRBV5-1, with D possibly matching TRBD1 (6 bases). The CDR3 covers 14 residues. The germline V and J ends were trimmed by 4 bases and 7 bases, with 12 bases remaining between them. CDR1 and CDR2 (germline): SGHRS, YFSETQ. The CDR3 DNA reads as TGCGCCAGCAGCCCGGACAGTCTAAATTCACCCCTCCACTTT. Residues: CASSPDSLNSPLHF.

The J gene is TRBJ1-4, the V gene TRBV14, with D uncertain. The CDR3 length is 14 residues. Trimming shortened V by 5 bases and J by 8 bases, and 15 bases separated the two germline ends. CDR1 is SGHDN, CDR2 FVKESK, per germline. The CDR3 is CASSASRVGEKLFF. CDR3 DNA sequence: TGTGCCAGCAGCGCGAGTCGGGTCGGGGAAAAACTGTTTTTT.

V is TRBV5-1 and J is TRBJ1-4; 9 nucleotides match TRBD1. Trimming removed 4 bases from V and 0 bases from J; junction bases left unmatched: 7. This CDR3 contains 17 residues. Germline lookup yields CDR1 SGHRS and CDR2 YFSETQ. CDR3 loop: CASSLGQGLSTNEKLFF. The CDR3, as DNA: TGCGCCAGCAGCCTGGGACAGGGACTTTCAACTAATGAAAAACTGTTTTTT.

The gene calls are TRBV4-2 and TRBJ1-1, with D possibly TRBD1 on 5 matching bases. The germline V and J ends were trimmed by 0 bases and 7 bases, with 12 bases remaining between them. Germline lookup yields CDR1 LGHNA and CDR2 YNFKEQ. The CDR3 consists of 14 residues. The CDR3 bases are TGTGCCAGCAGCCAAGATGGGCCTAGGGGTGAAGCTTTCTTT. This gives the protein CASSQDGPRGEAFF.

This clone occurred once. The V gene is TRBV4-2, the J gene TRBJ2-7, with 14 nucleotides matching TRBD2. The CDR3 spans 16 residues. V was clipped by 3 bases and J by 5 bases; unmatched bases: 6. Germline CDR1 LGHNA, CDR2 YNFKEQ. The CDR3 DNA is TGTGCCAGCAGCCAGCCCGGGACTAGCGGGGGTAACGAGCAGTACTTC. Residues: CASSQPGTSGGNEQYF.

The chain combines TRBV5-8 with TRBJ2-1; D is perhaps TRBD1 or TRBD2 (5 bases each). With 0 bases removed from V and 6 bases from J, the gap between germline ends came to 16 bases. This CDR3 is 16 amino acids long. Germline CDR1 reads SGHTS; CDR2 reads YDEGEE. CDR3 nucleotides: TGTGCCAGCAGCTTGGGGTCGGGGCAGGGAAGCAATGAGCAGTTCTTC. Translated: CASSLGSGQGSNEQFF. Full variable domain (rest looked up from reference TRBV5-8 and TRBJ2-1): EAGVTQSPTHLIKTRGQQATLRCSPISGHTSVYWYQQALGLGLQFLLWYDEGEERNRGNFPPRFSGRQFPNYSSELNVNALELEDSALYLCASSLGSGQGSNEQFFGPGTRLTVL.

This chain joins TRBV7-2 and TRBJ1-1; D may be TRBD1 (6 bases). The CDR3 extends over 17 amino acids. The germline V gene encodes CDR1 SGHTA and CDR2 FQGNSA. V lost 2 bases, J lost 0 bases, and 16 bases lay in between. In nucleotides, the CDR3 is TGTGCCAGCAGCTTACCCCGGACAGACAATTTGAACACTGAAGCTTTCTTT. It yields the protein CASSLPRTDNLNTEAFF.